This T cell receptor (beta chain) came from a study of cytomegalovirus exposure and HLA in healthy donors. Findings of the study overall: Most TCR sequences were uncommon, yet certain public TCRs appeared in many donors.

To note about this clone: The antigen remains unidentified.

Trimming stripped 1 base from V and 6 bases from J, with 19 bases between. This CDR3 is 16 amino acids long. Germline values: CDR1 SGHVS, CDR2 FQNEAQ. Generated by immunoSEQ multiplex PCR, the TCRdb table keeps only in-frame clones and is missing some. Here the sample spans some 130,000 clones, about 90% being singletons. This chain links TRBV7-8 with TRBJ2-7; possibly TRBD2 for D (5 bases). This clonotype was sampled from a young man in good health and CMV-seronegative. The sequencing sample was made of PBMCs. Here the CDR3 reads CASSLGPSGIKFEQYF. The CDR3 DNA sequence: TGTGCCAGCAGCTTAGGCCCTTCCGGGATTAAGTTCGAGCAGTACTTC.